A selection of T cell receptor beta chains follows, all from one sample in a study of patients and donors after allogeneic stem cell transplantation. MiXCR, run by TCRdb on the RT-PCR reads, gives a single entry per CDR3 protein. Of 70,000 to 75,000 distinct CDR3 sequences in the sample, less than 30% are singletons; the top ten hold 26%. The sample was blood, either unsorted or a sorted T cell fraction (not recorded which). The source of these receptors is a human donor who was either an allogeneic HSCT recipient or a stem cell or donor lymphocyte infusion donor (not recorded which). It is not recorded whose cells these are; they may come from a transplant donor. The CDR3 runs from the conserved cysteine through the conserved F or W. D genes are given only for firm matches. Only part of the rows carry a size: once, few, many, or a class if the clone is expanded.

.	.	TRBV29-1	TRBJ2-7	CSVTGASYEQYF	TGCAGCGTAACCGGGGCCTCCTACGAGCAGTACTTC
few	.	TRBV16	TRBJ2-4	CASSPRRGTPGAKNIQYF	TGTGCCAGCAGCCCAAGGAGAGGGACACCAGGGGCCAAAAACATTCAGTACTTC
few	TRBD2	TRBV3-1	TRBJ2-1	CASSQALAGGPSSSYNEQFF	TGTGCCAGCAGCCAAGCATTAGCGGGAGGGCCCTCGTCCTCCTACAATGAGCAGTTCTTC
few	TRBD1	TRBV12-3/TRBV12-4	TRBJ1-5	CASSFRAGTAIQPQHF	TGTGCCAGCAGTTTTCGAGCTGGGACAGCGATTCAGCCCCAGCATTTT
few	.	TRBV11-3	TRBJ2-3	CASSFGTFNTDTQYF	TGTGCCAGCAGCTTCGGGACTTTCAACACAGATACGCAGTATTTT
few	TRBD2	TRBV10-3	TRBJ2-5	CATHSGDQETQYF	TGTGCCACACATAGCGGGGACCAAGAGACCCAGTACTTC
.	.	TRBV27	TRBJ2-3	CASSPDFTPARDTQYF	TGTGCCAGCAGTCCGGACTTCACACCAGCTAGGGATACGCAGTATTTT
.	.	TRBV7-9	TRBJ1-1	CASSSRTEKMNTEAFF	TGTGCCAGCAGCTCCCGGACAGAAAAGATGAACACTGAAGCTTTCTTT
.	TRBD1	TRBV29-1	TRBJ2-1	CSVETGRYNEQFF	TGCAGCGTGGAGACAGGGCGCTACAATGAGCAGTTCTTC
many	.	TRBV7-3	TRBJ1-6	CASSLANSPLHF	TGTGCCAGCAGCTTGGCTAATTCACCCCTCCACTTT
many	.	TRBV12-3/TRBV12-4	TRBJ1-3	CASSSEGRENTIYF	TGTGCCAGCAGTTCTGAGGGGCGAGAGAACACCATATATTTT
.	.	TRBV27	TRBJ1-5	CASSPGTSGNQPQHF	TGTGCCAGCAGCCCCGGGACTAGTGGTAATCAGCCCCAGCATTTT
few	.	TRBV5-6	TRBJ2-7	CASSWGSPYEQYF	TGTGCCAGCAGCTGGGGGAGCCCCTACGAGCAGTACTTC
.	.	TRBV12-3/TRBV12-4	TRBJ2-1	CASRSPQTTEFF	TGTGCCAGCAGGAGTCCACAGACTACGGAGTTCTTC
.	.	TRBV12-3/TRBV12-4	TRBJ1-2	CASTHSGQTLGYTF	TGTGCCAGCACCCACTCGGGGCAGACTTTGGGCTACACCTTC
.	.	TRBV7-9	TRBJ2-3	CASSLGADTQYF	TGTGCCAGCAGCTTAGGCGCAGATACGCAGTATTTT
.	.	TRBV5-5	TRBJ2-1	CASSFRSNEQFF	TGTGCCAGCAGCTTCCGGTCCAATGAGCAGTTCTTC
.	TRBD1	TRBV18	TRBJ2-2	CASSRAGTGSTGELFF	TGTGCCAGCTCACGCGCCGGGACAGGGTCCACCGGGGAGCTGTTTTTT
.	TRBD1	TRBV7-2	TRBJ2-3	CASSLGDRGYF	TGTGCCAGCAGCTTAGGGGACAGGGGGTATTTT
few	TRBD2	TRBV20-1	TRBJ2-3	CSAQTERGSTDTQYF	TGCAGTGCTCAGACGGAGCGGGGGAGCACAGATACGCAGTATTTT
.	.	TRBV5-1	TRBJ2-4	CASAGLAKNIQYF	TGCGCCAGTGCAGGGCTGGCCAAAAACATTCAGTACTTC
few	.	TRBV20-1	TRBJ1-4	CSASPGLGDEKLFF	TGCAGTGCTAGCCCGGGCCTTGGGGACGAAAAACTGTTTTTT
few	.	TRBV7-9	TRBJ2-6	CASTPNAASGANVLTF	TGTGCCAGCACCCCAAACGCGGCTTCTGGGGCCAACGTCCTGACTTTC
few	TRBD1	TRBV15	TRBJ2-3	CATSAGTGKTDTQYF	TGTGCCACCAGTGCCGGGACAGGGAAGACAGATACGCAGTATTTT
few	.	TRBV11-3	TRBJ2-1	CASSLDSISYNEQFF	TGTGCCAGCAGCTTAGATTCTATCTCCTACAATGAGCAGTTCTTC
.	TRBD1	TRBV11-2	TRBJ1-2	CASSSGTGVGYGYTF	TGTGCCAGCAGCTCTGGGACAGGGGTCGGCTATGGCTACACCTTC
few	.	TRBV7-9	TRBJ1-2	CASSLGEAGYGYTF	TGTGCCAGCAGCTTAGGCGAGGCGGGCTATGGCTACACCTTC
few	.	TRBV18	TRBJ2-3	CASNGQINTDTQYF	TGTGCCAGTAATGGACAGATCAACACAGATACGCAGTATTTT
few	.	TRBV6-2/TRBV6-3	TRBJ2-5	CASSYSPYATGSLETQYF	TGTGCCAGCAGTTACTCTCCTTATGCGACAGGCAGCTTAGAGACCCAGTACTTC
.	TRBD2	TRBV12-3/TRBV12-4	TRBJ2-1	CASSGLAGYNEQFF	TGTGCCAGCAGTGGACTAGCGGGCTACAATGAGCAGTTCTTC
few	.	TRBV4-3	TRBJ2-5	CASSQDTQIQETQYF	TGCGCCAGCAGCCAAGATACACAAATACAAGAGACCCAGTACTTC